This TCR beta chain appears in the sequencing data of a study of cytomegalovirus exposure and HLA in healthy donors. Nobody recorded the CMV serostatus of this donor. This CDR3 has 15 amino acids. Germline loops: CDR1 MGHRA, CDR2 YSYEKL. Trimming at V came to 1 base and at J to 6 bases, leaving 6 bases not matched to a gene. Regarding this clone: Its cognate antigen is unknown.

Study results and limitations: The authors later found TCR association rates varying by HLA locus, with DRB1 most and HLA-C fewest. Sequencing likely generated an artifact that appeared as a cluster of highly shared sequence variants. Through in vitro validation, a few CMV-associated chains were shown to be specific for CMV antigens.

Use of 60 Vbeta and 13 Jbeta primers characterized the PCR. The repertoire was sequenced with immunoSEQ multiplex PCR; TCRdb's copy has only in-frame clones and lacks some. The sample lists about 150,000 clones, around 79% seen once, with about 3.5% in the top ten. The V and J genes are TRBV4-1 and TRBJ2-5; 9 nucleotides line up with TRBD1. The receptor was derived from a human donor in good health. Sequences were obtained from PBMCs. CDR3: CASSQGEQGAKTQYF. CDR3 in DNA: TGCGCCAGCAGCCAAGGGGAACAGGGGGCTAAGACCCAGTACTTC.